The 10 T cell receptor beta chains given below trace back to one sample, sequenced in a study of control samples from healthy donors and cancer patients (dated by TCRdb to the early 2020s). The library was made by the immunoSEQ multiplex PCR assay. TCRdb limited this immuneACCESS table to in-frame rearrangements with V and J called. A share of clones is missing; checked studies link under half to unresolved V genes, and the rest is unexplained. Here the sample has 180,000 or so clones; approximately 92% occur a single time. Of the sample, roughly 4.3% is held by the ten largest clones. The specimen sequenced was blood. The receptors here all came from a woman between 55 and 75 years old in good health.

The chain combines TRBV4-1 with TRBJ2-7; TRBD1 or TRBD2 may be the D gene (6 bases each). The CDR3 spans 16 residues. Per the germline V gene, CDR1 is MGHRA and CDR2 is YSYEKL. V was trimmed by 1 base and J by 6 bases, leaving 19 bases between them. The CDR3 is CASSQGRAQGIFEQYF. The CDR3 nucleotides are TGCGCCAGCAGCCAAGGGAGGGCCCAGGGGATCTTCGAGCAGTACTTC.

J is TRBJ2-7 and V is TRBV15; 7 bases agree with TRBD1. The germline gives CDR1 LNHNV, CDR2 YYDKDF (reference sequence). This CDR3 has 14 residues. The V segment lost 0 bases and the J segment 4 bases; nucleotides outside the gene matches: 3. CDR3 protein: CATSRDRQGYEQYF. The DNA of the CDR3 is TGTGCCACCAGCAGAGATCGACAGGGTTACGAGCAGTACTTC.

The rearrangement links TRBV3-1 (or the pseudogene TRBV3-2) to TRBJ1-1, with D possibly matching TRBD1 (6 bases). Germline lookup yields CDR1 LGHDT and CDR2 YNNKEL (reference sequence). This CDR3 is built from 13 residues. The V gene lost 7 bases and the J gene lost 0 bases, with 9 bases spanning the gap. CDR3 nucleotide sequence: TGTGCCAGCACCAGGACAGTGAACACTGAAGCTTTCTTT. This translates into CASTRTVNTEAFF.

The CDR3 loop is CASSPSRGRYTEAFF. CDR3 coding DNA: TGTGCCAGCAGCCCAAGCAGGGGGCGGTACACTGAAGCTTTCTTT. The chain recombines TRBV7-2 with TRBJ1-1; 8 bases are a match to TRBD1. The CDR3 has 15 residues. V gave up 5 bases and J gave up 3 bases; unmatched junction bases: 8. Germline V gene lookup returns CDR1 SGHTA and CDR2 FQGNSA.

The J gene is TRBJ1-6, the V gene TRBV5-1; possibly TRBD1 for D (6 bases). Trimming shortened V by 0 bases and J by 0 bases, and 13 bases separated the two germline ends. Looked up from germline, CDR1 is SGHRS and CDR2 is YFSETQ. The CDR3 extends over 18 amino acids. CDR3 DNA sequence: TGCGCCAGCAGCTTGGACGGGGGCCAGAGCTCCTATAATTCACCCCTCCACTTT. As protein: CASSLDGGQSSYNSPLHF.

The V call is TRBV9, the J call TRBJ2-3; 15 bases match TRBD2. V lost 0 bases and J lost 0; bases outside the gene matches: 2. CDR1 and CDR2 from the germline V gene are SGDLS and YYNGEE. The CDR3 is 18 amino acids. The CDR3 loop reads CASSVVGLAGGSTDTQYF. The CDR3 region has the DNA TGTGCCAGCAGCGTAGTAGGACTAGCGGGGGGGAGCACAGATACGCAGTATTTT.

This chain links TRBV19 with TRBJ2-2, with 7 bases that match TRBD1. Germline V gene sequence: CDR1 LNHDA, CDR2 SQIVND (reference sequence). With 6 bases clipped from V and 8 bases from J, the junction kept 6 bases outside the gene matches. The CDR3 loop spans 13 amino acids. Written as DNA, the CDR3 is TGTGCCAGTAGAGGCAGGGGGACGGGGGAGCTGTTTTTT. This encodes CASRGRGTGELFF. Full variable domain (rest looked up from reference TRBV19 and TRBJ2-2): DGGITQSPKYLFRKEGQNVTLSCEQNLNHDAMYWYRQDPGQGLRLIYYSQIVNDFQKGDIAEGYSVSREKKESFPLTVTSAQKNPTAFYLCASRGRGTGELFFGEGSRLTVL.

The chain employs TRBV3-1 (or the pseudogene TRBV3-2) and TRBJ1-1; 7 nucleotides match TRBD1. Germline CDR1 reads LGHDT; CDR2 reads YNNKEL (reference sequence). V gave up 2 bases and J gave up 6 bases; unmatched junction bases: 9. This CDR3 is built from 15 residues. The CDR3 nucleotides read TGTGCCAGCAGCCAACGAAAAACAGGGGTTTCTGAAGCTTTCTTT. It codes for CASSQRKTGVSEAFF.

The V gene is TRBV6-2 or TRBV6-3, the J gene TRBJ2-1; D is possibly TRBD2 (7 bases). The CDR3 runs to 15 residues. V was shortened by 2 bases and J by 4 bases, with 12 bases between the two germline ends. Germline CDR1 MNHEY, CDR2 SVGEGT. The CDR3 DNA reads as TGTGCCAGCAGTTACGGCGGGGGCCCTTACAATGAGCAGTTCTTC. Translating gives CASSYGGGPYNEQFF.

The chain uses TRBV2 and TRBJ2-5; 11 nucleotides agree with TRBD2. Germline assignment: CDR1 SNHLY and CDR2 FYNNEI. The CDR3 contains 15 residues. J lost 5 bases, V lost 4 bases, and 6 bases had no gene match. CDR3 nucleotide sequence: TGTGCCAGCAGTGGTAGCGGGGGGGCGCGGGAGACCCAGTACTTC. Translated: CASSGSGGARETQYF.